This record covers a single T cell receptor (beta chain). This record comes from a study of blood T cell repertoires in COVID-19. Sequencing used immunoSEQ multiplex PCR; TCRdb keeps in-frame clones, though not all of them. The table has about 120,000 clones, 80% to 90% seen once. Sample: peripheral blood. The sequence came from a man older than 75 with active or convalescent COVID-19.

The CDR3 spells CASSPQQGNTIYF. In DNA form, the CDR3 reads TGTGCCAGCAGCCCTCAACAGGGAAACACCATATATTTT. The J gene is TRBJ1-3, the V gene TRBV7-2; D remains unclear. V was trimmed by 5 bases and J by 4 bases, leaving 9 bases between them. The CDR3 is made up of 13 amino acids. Germline V CDR1 and CDR2: SGHTA, FQGNSA.